The 28 T cell receptor beta chains reported below all come from one sample, sequenced in a study of post-analysis software for immune sequencing data. Study results and caveats: Patients had higher frequencies than controls of about 5 TRBV segments, including TRBV5-6, TRBV5-1 and TRBV20-1.

These receptors have no identified antigens. Libraries were made from TCR beta cDNA, and they carried unique molecular identifiers. TCRdb passed the PCR reads through MiXCR, listing each CDR3 protein once. This sample carries fewer than 850,000 distinct CDR3 sequences, roughly 46% of them seen once, and the ten largest clones take 4.9%. Material for sequencing was blood. These receptors came from a girl aged 5-17 years with multiple sclerosis.

The chain recombines TRBV10-3 with TRBJ2-1, with 8 positions matching TRBD1. CDR1 ENHRY and CDR2 SYGVKD come from the germline V gene. The V gene end was trimmed by 4 bases and the J gene end by 6 bases; junction bases not matched to a gene: 2. This CDR3 region has 13 residues. In DNA, the CDR3 is TGTGCCATCAGTGGGACAGGGAGCAATGAGCAGTTCTTC. Protein sequence: CAISGTGSNEQFF.

The chain employs TRBV6-5 and TRBJ2-5; 8 nucleotides line up with TRBD1. The CDR3 is made up of 15 amino acids. J lost 2 bases, V lost 2 bases, and 4 bases had no gene match. CDR1 is MNHEY, CDR2 SVGAGI, per germline. For the CDR3, the DNA is TGTGCCAGCAGTTACGGAGGGACAGGTCAAGAGACCCAGTACTTC. This codes for CASSYGGTGQETQYF.

The V gene is TRBV20-1, the J gene TRBJ2-3; D ambiguous. Germline V gene sequence: CDR1 DFQATT, CDR2 SNEGSKA (reference sequence). V lost 3 bases to trimming and J lost 0 bases, with 13 bases between them. The CDR3 loop spans 15 amino acids. CDR3 coding DNA: TGCAGTGCTAGCGCTCCTCCTCTTAGCACAGATACGCAGTATTTT. As protein: CSASAPPLSTDTQYF.

The chain joins TRBV6-6 to TRBJ2-2; 11 bases fit TRBD1. The germline gives CDR1 MNHNY, CDR2 SVGAGI (reference sequence). J lost 0 bases, V lost 4 bases, and 4 bases had no gene match. The CDR3 length is 17 residues. In DNA form, the CDR3 reads TGTGCCAGCAGTTGGAAGGGACAGGGGGCGAACACCGGGGAGCTGTTTTTT. Amino acids: CASSWKGQGANTGELFF.

This clonotype was found once. The V call is TRBV27, the J call TRBJ2-5, with 13 nucleotides matching TRBD2. Germline CDR1 MNHEY, CDR2 SMNVEV (reference sequence). This CDR3 region has 16 residues. V lost 2 bases, J lost 4 bases, and 4 bases stayed unmatched. CDR3 sequence reads: CASSLETSGGLETQYF. The CDR3 bases are TGTGCCAGCAGTTTAGAGACTAGCGGGGGGTTAGAGACCCAGTACTTC.

This clonotype came up a few times. The J gene is TRBJ2-3, the V gene TRBV7-3, with 7 positions matching TRBD2. Per germline, CDR1 SGHTA and CDR2 FQGTGA. This CDR3 spans 17 amino acids. J lost 1 base, V lost 5 bases, and 12 bases had no gene match. The CDR3 spells CASSHFGSRGGTDTQYF. The CDR3 coding sequence is TGTGCCAGCAGCCACTTCGGGTCCCGGGGGGGCACAGATACGCAGTATTTT.

This clonotype has just a few counts. J is TRBJ1-2 and V is TRBV20-1; D is perhaps TRBD1 (6 bases). The V gene lost 3 bases and the J gene lost 6 bases, with 20 bases spanning the gap. This CDR3 is 15 amino acids long. Per the germline V gene, CDR1 is DFQATT and CDR2 is SNEGSKA (reference sequence). This CDR3 reads CSASPDSAFFNGYTF. The CDR3, as DNA: TGCAGTGCTAGTCCGGACAGCGCATTTTTTAATGGCTACACCTTC.

The rearrangement uses TRBV15 and TRBJ1-5; the D gene is possibly TRBD1 (6 bases). CDR1 is LNHNV, CDR2 YYDKDF, per germline (reference sequence). The CDR3 totals 16 residues. V was shortened by 0 bases and J by 2 bases, with 11 bases between the two germline ends. The DNA for the CDR3 is TGTGCCACCAGCAGAGATCCAGGGGTAGGCAATCAGCCCCAGCATTTT. It is translated as CATSRDPGVGNQPQHF.

V and J are TRBV29-1 and TRBJ2-3, with D unclear. Germline assignment: CDR1 SQVTM and CDR2 ANQGSEA. The CDR3 sequence is 11 residues long. The CDR3 sequence: CGTPSLDTQYF. The CDR3 DNA is TGCGGCACCCCCAGTCTAGATACGCAGTATTTT.

The chain has TRBV5-1 and TRBJ2-3, with TRBD1 identical over 8 bases. The V gene's germline CDR1 is SGHRS and CDR2 YFSETQ. This CDR3 spans 18 amino acids. Unmatched junction bases numbered 15, after V lost 4 bases and J lost 2 bases. The CDR3 DNA reads TGCGCCAGCAGCCTGACACGTGGTACAGGGGGTCCCACAGATACGCAGTATTTT. It encodes CASSLTRGTGGPTDTQYF. The entire variable domain, with the rest obtained from reference TRBV5-1 and TRBJ2-3, is as follows: KAGVTQTPRYLIKTRGQQVTLSCSPISGHRSVSWYQQTPGQGLQFLFEYFSETQRNKGNFPGRFSGRQFSNSRSEMNVSTLELGDSALYLCASSLTRGTGGPTDTQYFGPGTRLTVL.

The V gene is TRBV6-5, the J gene TRBJ1-4; 7 bases are a match to TRBD1. The CDR3 covers 14 residues. V lost 8 bases, J lost 8 bases, and 11 bases stayed unmatched. Germline V gives CDR1 MNHEY, CDR2 SVGAGI. As DNA, the CDR3 is TGTGCCAGCGCAGACAGGGATCTCGGCGAAAAACTGTTTTTT. As protein: CASADRDLGEKLFF.

The CDR3 nucleotides read TGTGCCAGCAGTCAGGGGGGCGCGTGGTCTGAAGCTTTCTTT. This sequence encodes CASSQGGAWSEAFF. The genes are TRBV6-5 and TRBJ1-1; 7 nucleotides match TRBD1. The V segment lost 5 bases and the J segment 6 bases; nucleotides outside the gene matches: 9. The length of the CDR3 is 14 residues. Per the germline V gene, CDR1 is MNHEY and CDR2 is SVGAGI.

This clonotype was seen a handful of times. This rearrangement joins TRBV7-2 to TRBJ2-7; no firm D call. Deletions cut 2 bases from V and 3 bases from J, with 8 bases between. From germline, CDR1 is SGHTA and CDR2 FQGNSA. The CDR3 runs 13 residues. This CDR3 reads CASSLRALYEQYF. In nucleotides, the CDR3 is TGTGCCAGCAGCTTAAGGGCCCTCTACGAGCAGTACTTC.

The CDR3 DNA reads as TGTGCCAGCAGCCCCCAACACGGGTCCTACGAGCAGTACTTC. Its protein product is CASSPQHGSYEQYF. V gene TRBV7-9 combines with J gene TRBJ2-7; no clear D gene. The CDR3 loop spans 14 amino acids. V lost 5 bases, J lost 1 base, and 12 bases lay in between. Germline-derived CDR1 and CDR2 are SEHNR and FQNEAQ (reference sequence).

The chain uses TRBV29-1 and TRBJ2-1; 13 nucleotides match TRBD2. V was pared by 1 base and J by 6 bases, with 6 bases of the junction left unmatched. CDR3 length equals 16 residues. The germline V gene has CDR1 SQVTM and CDR2 ANQGSEA. CDR3 residues: CSVEGTSGSLVNEQFF. The CDR3 DNA follows: TGCAGCGTTGAAGGGACTAGCGGGAGTCTAGTCAATGAGCAGTTCTTC.

This clonotype was seen more than once but under ten times. This chain's CDR3 is CAISSKADYGYTF. The CDR3 DNA reads as TGTGCCATCAGTTCGAAGGCGGACTATGGCTACACCTTC. The chain joins TRBV10-3 to TRBJ1-2; no reliable D call. The CDR3 covers 13 residues. Trimming pared 5 bases from V and 3 bases from J, leaving 10 bases between. Germline CDR1 reads ENHRY; CDR2 reads SYGVKD.

This clonotype was counted a few times. Here the CDR3 reads CASSYRQNYEQYF. CDR3 bases: TGTGCCAGCAGTTACAGACAGAACTACGAGCAGTACTTC. The J gene is TRBJ2-7, the V gene TRBV6-2 or TRBV6-3, with TRBD1 as a possible D gene (5 bases). Germline-derived CDR1 and CDR2 are MNHEY and SVGEGT. The CDR3 is 13 amino acids. The V gene lost 2 bases and the J gene lost 3 bases, with 8 bases spanning the gap.

This clonotype showed up just a few times. This chain uses TRBV9 with TRBJ2-3, with D unresolved. CDR3 length: 12 amino acids. V was trimmed by 1 base and J by 5 bases, leaving 5 bases between them. The V gene's germline CDR1 is SGDLS and CDR2 YYNGEE. The DNA of the CDR3 is TGTGCCAGCAGCGTACGAGAAGATACGCAGTATTTT. Translation gives CASSVREDTQYF.

CDR3 sequence: CASSQDRKGPGELFF. The CDR3 DNA sequence: TGCGCCAGCAGCCAAGATCGAAAGGGCCCCGGGGAGCTGTTTTTT. The chain joins TRBV4-1 to TRBJ2-2; D remains ambiguous. CDR1 is MGHRA and CDR2 is YSYEKL in the germline V gene. The CDR3 contains 15 residues. Trimming pared 0 bases from V and 6 bases from J, leaving 11 bases between.

This clonotype was seen a few times. V is TRBV9 and J is TRBJ1-2; the match to TRBD1 covers 8 bases. The CDR3 length is 14 residues. V was clipped by 3 bases and J by 8 bases; unmatched bases: 9. Germline assignment: CDR1 SGDLS and CDR2 YYNGEE. This chain's CDR3 is CASSGRTGPGGYTF. CDR3 in DNA: TGTGCCAGCAGCGGACGGACAGGGCCAGGCGGCTACACCTTC.

This clonotype was seen a few times. The CDR3 nucleotides read TGTGCCAGCAGTCCCCACCGGGACAGGGGCCTTGATGGCTACACCTTC. This codes for CASSPHRDRGLDGYTF. The genes are TRBV25-1 and TRBJ1-2; TRBD1 matches 10 bases. CDR3 length equals 16 residues. Unmatched junction bases numbered 12, after V lost 5 bases and J lost 6 bases. Looked up from germline, CDR1 is MGHDK and CDR2 is SYGVNS.

This chain joins TRBV18 and TRBJ2-7; 7 bases agree with TRBD1. The V gene's germline CDR1 is KGHSH and CDR2 LQKENI. This CDR3 region has 14 residues. Germline trimming cut 3 bases from V and 2 bases from J; bases unmatched to any gene: 4. The CDR3 DNA is TGTGCCAGCTCACCGACGACAGGGACCTACGAGCAGTACTTC. This encodes CASSPTTGTYEQYF. Looking up the rest from reference TRBV18 and TRBJ2-7 gives the full variable domain: NAGVMQNPRHLVRRRGQEARLRCSPMKGHSHVYWYRQLPEEGLKFMVYLQKENIIDESGMPKERFSAEFPKEGPSILRIQQVVRGDSAAYFCASSPTTGTYEQYFGPGTRLTVT.

The chain couples TRBV25-1 to TRBJ1-6; D is possibly TRBD1 (5 bases). Trimming shortened V by 5 bases and J by 10 bases, and 15 bases separated the two germline ends. Germline V gene lookup returns CDR1 MGHDK and CDR2 SYGVNS. CDR3 length equals 14 residues. The CDR3 here is CASSPNRGGSPLHF. The DNA of the CDR3 is TGTGCCAGCAGTCCCAATAGGGGCGGGTCACCCCTCCACTTT.

This clonotype appeared a single time. The chain is built from TRBV4-2 and TRBJ2-4, with 8 positions matching TRBD1. Looked up from germline, CDR1 is LGHNA and CDR2 is YNFKEQ. The CDR3 sequence is 18 residues long. The V gene end was trimmed by 0 bases and the J gene end by 6 bases; junction bases not matched to a gene: 13. The CDR3 sequence: CASSQDSRVDRGLNIQYF. CDR3 in DNA: TGTGCCAGCAGCCAAGATAGTAGGGTAGACAGGGGATTAAACATTCAGTACTTC.

The chain employs TRBV5-5 and TRBJ1-2, with D possibly being TRBD1 (6 bases). The CDR3 has 15 amino acids. Germline CDR1 is SGHKS and CDR2 is YYEKEE (reference sequence). V was pared by 4 bases and J by 6 bases, with 19 bases between. The CDR3 region has the DNA TGTGCCAGCAGCCTAATGAACAGGGAAGCGGATGGCTACACCTTC. It codes for CASSLMNREADGYTF.

This clonotype showed up just a few times. The chain recombines TRBV13 with TRBJ1-2; 12 bases are shared with TRBD1. CDR3 length: 16 residues. Germline CDR1 is PRHDT and CDR2 is FYEKMQ (reference sequence). J lost 4 bases, V lost 5 bases, and 8 bases had no gene match. The CDR3 DNA sequence: TGTGCCAGCAGCCGTGCAGGGACAGGGGGCGCCTATGGCTACACCTTC. Translated: CASSRAGTGGAYGYTF.

V usage is TRBV20-1 and J usage is TRBJ2-7; maybe TRBD1 (5 bases). From germline, CDR1 is DFQATT and CDR2 SNEGSKA (reference sequence). CDR3 length: 13 residues. The ends were cut back, 3 bases at V and 4 bases at J, with 13 bases in the middle. The DNA of the CDR3 is TGCAGTGCTAGTCCAGGCAGGGCATACGAGCAGTACTTC. Translating gives CSASPGRAYEQYF.

The chain is built from TRBV29-1 and TRBJ2-6; 8 bases match TRBD2. The germline CDR1 and CDR2 sequences are SQVTM and ANQGSEA. V was pared by 4 bases and J by 2 bases, with 7 bases of the junction left unmatched. This CDR3 contains 16 residues. The CDR3 DNA reads TGCAGCGTTGCCTTTAGCGGGGCTACTGGGGCCAACGTCCTGACTTTC. Translated, it gives CSVAFSGATGANVLTF.